This T cell receptor beta chain was documented in a study of T cells in Graves' hyperthyroidism and ophthalmopathy. Study-wide results and limits: Ophthalmopathy was model-predicted a median about 6.7 months pre-onset. Ophthalmopathy stood apart from stable hyperthyroidism in a 13 V-J model.

TCR beta CDR3 region amplification was performed from RNA transcripts. A set of HTBI primers served as the primers for a first-round RT-PCR of the TCR CDR3. One entry per CDR3 protein results from TCRdb running MiXCR on the multiplex PCR reads. The table records roughly 350,000 distinct CDR3 sequences, approximately 13% of them present only once. Germline CDR1 and CDR2: MNHEY and SVGEGT. V shed 0 bases and J shed 6 bases, with 8 bases lying between them. The CDR3 runs to 13 residues. This clonotype has at least ten counts. Its antigen is not known. Source material: blood. The rearrangement uses TRBV6-2 or TRBV6-3 and TRBJ1-1; possibly TRBD1 for D (6 bases). The receptor was isolated from a woman aged 30 to 39 with Graves' hyperthyroidism. The CDR3 reads CASSYSRGAEAFF. The CDR3 coding sequence is TGTGCCAGCAGTTACTCCAGGGGCGCTGAAGCTTTCTTT.